The present entry profiles one T cell receptor beta chain with its context. The sample belongs to a study of beta chain features in type 1 diabetes. Reverse transcribing all isolated RNA meant expressed TCRB transcripts were sequenced. Assay: immunoSEQ multiplex PCR; the TCRdb copy retains only in-frame clones and omits some. The table has 430,000 or so clones, over 9.5% seen once. The CDR3 is 14 residues long. Germline CDR1 and CDR2: MGHRA and YSYEKL. Deletions cut 1 base from V and 6 bases from J, with 9 bases between. Sequencing used naive CD4+ T cells from blood. V usage is TRBV4-1 and J usage is TRBJ1-4, with D hard to call. The origin of this receptor is a woman aged 18-29 years in good health. CDR3: CASSQGASHEKLFF. CDR3 coding DNA: TGCGCCAGCAGCCAAGGGGCCTCGCATGAAAAACTGTTTTTT.